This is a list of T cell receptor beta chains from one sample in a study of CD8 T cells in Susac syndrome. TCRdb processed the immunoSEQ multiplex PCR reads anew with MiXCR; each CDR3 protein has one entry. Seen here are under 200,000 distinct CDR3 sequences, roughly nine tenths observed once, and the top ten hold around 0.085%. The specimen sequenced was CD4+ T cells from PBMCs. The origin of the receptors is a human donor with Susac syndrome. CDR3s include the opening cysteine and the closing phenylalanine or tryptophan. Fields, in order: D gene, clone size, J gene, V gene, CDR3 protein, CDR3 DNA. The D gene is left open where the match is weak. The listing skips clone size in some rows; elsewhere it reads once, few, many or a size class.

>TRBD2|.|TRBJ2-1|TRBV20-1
CSAWTGTTTYNEQFF
TGCAGTGCTTGGACCGGGACTACCACCTACAATGAGCAGTTCTTC
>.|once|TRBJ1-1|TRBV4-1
CASSQVQGEVHTEAFF
TGCGCCAGCAGCCAAGTGCAGGGAGAGGTCCACACTGAAGCTTTCTTT
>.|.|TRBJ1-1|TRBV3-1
CASSQGYLNTEAFF
TGTGCCAGCAGCCAAGGTTACCTGAACACTGAAGCTTTCTTT
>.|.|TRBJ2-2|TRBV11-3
CASSLDGVSGELFF
TGTGCCAGCAGCTTAGATGGAGTCTCCGGGGAGCTGTTTTTT
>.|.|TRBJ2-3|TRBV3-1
CASSQIDTQYF
TGTGCCAGCAGCCAAATAGATACGCAGTATTTT
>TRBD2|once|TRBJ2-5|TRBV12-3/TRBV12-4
CASSPAGGYAWTQYF
TGTGCCAGCAGCCCAGCGGGGGGCTATGCGTGGACCCAGTACTTC
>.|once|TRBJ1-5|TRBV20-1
CSARVLGGRNQPQHF
TGCAGTGCTAGAGTTCTCGGGGGGCGCAATCAGCCCCAGCATTTT
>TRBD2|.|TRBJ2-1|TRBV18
CASSPREMPSGIKNEQFF
TGTGCCAGCTCACCCCGAGAAATGCCTAGCGGGATTAAGAATGAGCAGTTCTTC
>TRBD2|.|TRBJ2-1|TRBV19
CASSSGGANEQFF
TGTGCCAGTAGTAGCGGGGGGGCAAATGAGCAGTTCTTC
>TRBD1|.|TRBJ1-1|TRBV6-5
CASSTFTGAGTEAFF
TGTGCCAGCAGTACCTTCACAGGGGCTGGAACTGAAGCTTTCTTT
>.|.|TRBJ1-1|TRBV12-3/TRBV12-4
CASSLVGHNTEAFF
TGTGCCAGCAGTTTAGTCGGACACAACACTGAAGCTTTCTTT
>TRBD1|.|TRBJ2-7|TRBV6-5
CASRRIQGIYEQYF
TGTGCCAGCAGAAGAATACAGGGGATCTACGAGCAGTACTTC
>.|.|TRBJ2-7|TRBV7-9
CASSFTGYEQYF
TGTGCCAGCAGCTTTACAGGGTACGAGCAGTACTTC
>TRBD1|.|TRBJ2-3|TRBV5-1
CASSPVLWDRPTQYF
TGCGCCAGCAGCCCAGTTTTATGGGACAGACCTACGCAGTATTTT
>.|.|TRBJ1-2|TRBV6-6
CASSNPTGGYTF
TGTGCCAGCAGTAACCCCACGGGAGGCTACACCTTC
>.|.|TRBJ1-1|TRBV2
CASESQGQNTEAFF
TGTGCCAGCGAGTCACAGGGACAAAACACTGAAGCTTTCTTT
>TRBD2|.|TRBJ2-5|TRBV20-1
CSASGPGTSGGTYQETQYF
TGCAGTGCTAGCGGCCCGGGGACTAGCGGGGGAACTTACCAAGAGACCCAGTACTTC
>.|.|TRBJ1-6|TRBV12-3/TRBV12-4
CASSLGIGSPLHF
TGTGCCAGCAGTCTCGGGATAGGTTCACCCCTCCACTTT